This T cell receptor (beta chain) derives from a study of low-dose radiotherapy and immunotherapy resistance in tumors. CDR3 length: 15 amino acids. Germline lookup yields CDR1 MNHEY and CDR2 SVGEGT. V was clipped by 0 bases and J by 5 bases, with 10 bases between them. First-strand cDNA used TRAV- and TRBV-specific primers, covering alpha and beta chains. TCRs underwent 20 PCR cycles of amplification with a constant-region primer and V-primer adapter. TCRdb analysed the reads with MiXCR anew, one entry per CDR3 protein. This table holds about 6,200 distinct CDR3 sequences, around 80% found once. The chain has TRBV6-2 or TRBV6-3 and TRBJ2-2; D may correspond to TRBD1 or TRBD2 (6 bases each). This TCR was recovered from a human donor with advanced metastatic prostate, ovarian, gallbladder or colorectal cancer (not recorded which). This table probably holds off-target reads from a library built for another chain. CDR3 sequence: CASSYSGGRTGELFF. In DNA, the CDR3 is TGTGCCAGCAGTTACTCGGGGGGCCGTACCGGGGAGCTGTTTTTT.